What follows are 14 T cell receptor beta chains derived from one specimen sequenced in a study of regulatory T cells in long-lasting Graves disease. Building of the TCR beta libraries involved iRepertoire HTBI primers and Arm-PCR of CDR3 regions. MiXCR was run by TCRdb on the multiplex PCR reads, yielding one entry per CDR3 protein. This repertoire shows approximately 400,000 distinct CDR3 sequences, roughly 15% found once; its top ten account for 22%. As to time point: newly diagnosed GD, antithyroid drugs for less than 3 months. The TCR library used RNA extracted from PBMCs. Material: peripheral blood mononuclear cells (PBMCs), obtained at new diagnosis, from a patient treated with antithyroid drugs. Receptors were obtained from a female donor with Graves disease.

This clonotype was found a few times. The rearrangement links TRBV19 to TRBJ2-1, with D unclear. Germline CDR1 is LNHDA and CDR2 is SQIVND (reference sequence). With 8 bases removed from V and 7 bases from J, the gap between germline ends came to 9 bases. The CDR3 sequence is 11 residues long. The CDR3 sequence is CASAGRNEQFF. Written as DNA, the CDR3 is TGTGCCAGTGCTGGACGGAATGAGCAGTTCTTC. Supplemented by reference TRBV19 and TRBJ2-1, the full variable domain reads DGGITQSPKYLFRKEGQNVTLSCEQNLNHDAMYWYRQDPGQGLRLIYYSQIVNDFQKGDIAEGYSVSREKKESFPLTVTSAQKNPTAFYLCASAGRNEQFFGPGTRLTVL.

Ten or more counts support this clonotype. J is TRBJ2-1 and V is TRBV27, with 10 positions matching TRBD2. After removal of 2 bases from V and 6 bases from J, the junction contained 4 bases not matched to a gene. The germline CDR1 and CDR2 sequences are MNHEY and SMNVEV (reference sequence). The CDR3 covers 15 residues. The CDR3 DNA follows: TGTGCCAGCAGTTTACGGGCTAGCGGGAGCAATGAGCAGTTCTTC. It translates to CASSLRASGSNEQFF.

This clonotype was counted a few times. The genes are TRBV5-6 and TRBJ2-5; 7 bases are shared with TRBD2. This CDR3 has 17 amino acids. The germline V gene has CDR1 SGHDT and CDR2 YYEEEE. V gave up 1 base and J gave up 4 bases; unmatched junction bases: 13. The CDR3 sequence is CASSLLLRERGGETQYF. The CDR3 coding sequence is TGTGCCAGCAGCTTGTTACTCAGGGAGCGGGGCGGAGAGACCCAGTACTTC.

V gene TRBV30 combines with J gene TRBJ1-6, with a tentative D call TRBD1 (5 bases). This CDR3 has 12 amino acids. Germline V gene data show CDR1 as GTSNPN and CDR2 as SVGIG (reference sequence). V was pared by 5 bases and J by 7 bases, with 9 bases between. CDR3 coding DNA: TGTGCCTGGCGCAGGGTCAATTCACCCCTCCACTTT. Protein: CAWRRVNSPLHF.

This clonotype was seen many times. The rearrangement links TRBV30 to TRBJ1-2, with D uncertain. V lost 4 bases and J lost 8, with 14 bases in between. The CDR3 loop spans 12 amino acids. The V gene's germline CDR1 is GTSNPN and CDR2 SVGIG (reference sequence). This chain's CDR3 is CAWKVGPVGYTF. The CDR3 DNA reads TGTGCCTGGAAGGTCGGCCCCGTAGGCTACACCTTC. The variable domain in full, completed from reference TRBV30 and TRBJ1-2, reads SQTIHQWPATLVQPVGSPLSLECTVEGTSNPNLYWYRQAAGRGLQLLFYSVGIGQISSEVPQNLSASRPQDRQFILSSKKLLLSDSGFYLCAWKVGPVGYTFGSGTRLTVV.

This clonotype has ten or more counts. The chain links TRBV13 to TRBJ1-2; 11 bases align to TRBD1. Per germline, CDR1 PRHDT and CDR2 FYEKMQ (reference sequence). The CDR3 spans 15 residues. Trimming took 5 bases from V and 4 from J; bases not matched to a gene: 6. This CDR3 is CASSPSGTGGYGYTF. The CDR3 region has the DNA TGTGCCAGCAGCCCTTCCGGGACAGGGGGCTATGGCTACACCTTC.

This clonotype was seen many times. The CDR3 here is CASSPPPGANVLTF. For the CDR3, the DNA is TGTGCCAGCAGTCCCCCCCCCGGGGCCAACGTCCTGACTTTC. The chain is built from TRBV27 and TRBJ2-6; D remains unclear. V was trimmed by 5 bases and J by 4 bases, leaving 9 bases between them. CDR1 is MNHEY and CDR2 is SMNVEV in the germline V gene (reference sequence). The CDR3 is 14 amino acids.

Notes on this clonotype: No conserved phenylalanine or tryptophan ends this CDR3, so it is likely a read error. This chain links TRBV7-9 with TRBJ1-1; D remains ambiguous. V dropped 5 bases and J dropped 3 bases, with 13 bases sitting between them. The germline V gene encodes CDR1 SEHNR and CDR2 FQNEAQ (reference sequence). The CDR3 loop spans 14 amino acids. CDR3 amino acids: CASSRQTIDTEAFL. CDR3 DNA sequence: TGTGCCAGCAGCCGCCAAACCATAGACACTGAAGCTTTCCTT.

This clonotype was detected ten times or more. V and J are TRBV12-3 or TRBV12-4 and TRBJ2-1, with D possibly TRBD2 on 6 matching bases. This CDR3 contains 15 residues. The V end lost 6 bases, the J end lost 3 bases, and 15 bases lay between the germline ends. In DNA form, the CDR3 reads TGTGCCAGCAGCTGGGACCGGGGGTTCTACAATGAGCAGTTCTTC. Translating gives CASSWDRGFYNEQFF.

In its sample, this clonotype was seen many times. The chain employs TRBV12-3 or TRBV12-4 and TRBJ2-1, with D perhaps TRBD2 (7 bases). Trimming shortened V by 8 bases and J by 10 bases, and 12 bases separated the two germline ends. The CDR3 runs 11 residues. This CDR3 reads CASGSGTEQFF. The CDR3 nucleotides are TGTGCCAGCGGAAGCGGGACAGAGCAGTTCTTC.

This clonotype was observed a handful of times. V is TRBV7-2 and J is TRBJ1-2; D possibly corresponds to TRBD1 (6 bases). The CDR3 totals 14 residues. CDR1 and CDR2 from the germline V gene are SGHTA and FQGNSA. V was shortened by 11 bases and J by 8 bases, with 24 bases between the two germline ends. CDR3: CACSGDGTLGGYTF. DNA for the CDR3: TGTGCCTGCTCTGGGGACGGGACATTAGGAGGCTACACCTTC.

In its sample, this clonotype was seen a few times. The V and J genes are TRBV6-2 or TRBV6-3 and TRBJ1-4; 7 bases line up with TRBD1. The V and J ends lost 0 bases and 0 bases, in that order; junction bases with no gene match: 13. Germline CDR1 is MNHEY and CDR2 is SVGEGT. This CDR3 region has 20 residues. The CDR3 sequence is CASSYSTWTGTTATNEKLFF. The DNA of the CDR3 is TGTGCCAGCAGTTACTCGACTTGGACAGGCACAACTGCAACTAATGAAAAACTGTTTTTT.

This clonotype was picked up many times. The chain uses TRBV5-5 and TRBJ1-2; possibly TRBD1 for D (6 bases). V was cut by 0 bases and J by 6 bases, with 18 bases left in between. This CDR3 spans 16 amino acids. Germline V CDR1 and CDR2: SGHKS, YYEKEE (reference sequence). The CDR3 here is CASSLVKGGRGNGYTF. CDR3 DNA sequence: TGTGCCAGCAGCTTGGTTAAAGGCGGCAGGGGTAATGGCTACACCTTC.

This clonotype has only a few counts. This may stem from a read error, because a much larger clone lies one nucleotide away. The chain recombines TRBV12-3 or TRBV12-4 with TRBJ1-1; a weak D match, TRBD1 (6 bases). The CDR3 totals 13 residues. The CDR3 protein is CAGSLGGSAEAFF. The CDR3 region has the DNA TGTGCCGGCAGCCTAGGGGGATCCGCTGAAGCTTTCTTT.